The 11 T cell receptor beta chains below come from one sample, sequenced in a study of cytomegalovirus exposure and HLA in healthy donors. PCR was performed using 60 Vbeta and 13 Jbeta primers. The data were produced by immunoSEQ multiplex PCR, yet TCRdb's version contains in-frame clones alone and is incomplete. The table lists about 120,000 clones, roughly 79% of them singletons, with less than 2.5% in the top ten. The specimen sequenced was PBMCs. Every receptor here comes from a woman in her forties in good health and CMV-seronegative.

The chain employs TRBV6-1 and TRBJ2-7; unclear D gene. The CDR3 covers 13 residues. CDR1 MNHNS and CDR2 SASEGT come from the germline V gene. V lost 5 bases and J 1 base, leaving 9 bases between the germline ends. CDR3 loop: CASSSANSYEQYF. Written as DNA, the CDR3 is TGTGCCAGCAGTAGCGCAAATTCCTACGAGCAGTACTTC.

J is TRBJ2-5 and V is TRBV7-7; TRBD1 matches at 7 bases. Germline lookup yields CDR1 SSHAT and CDR2 FNYEAQ (reference sequence). The CDR3 runs 15 residues. The V gene end was trimmed by 5 bases and the J gene end by 3 bases; junction bases not matched to a gene: 9. In DNA, the CDR3 is TGTGCCAGCAGCCGTATTCACGACAGGGAAGAGACCCAGTACTTC. Amino acid sequence: CASSRIHDREETQYF.

The rearrangement joins TRBV6-1 to TRBJ1-5; D gene uncertain. Germline V lookup: CDR1 MNHNS, CDR2 SASEGT. Trimming pared 4 bases from V and 0 bases from J, leaving 13 bases between. CDR3 length equals 16 residues. The CDR3 DNA reads TGTGCCAGCAGTGTATTTATTTTCGGTAGCAATCAGCCCCAGCATTTT. Translation gives CASSVFIFGSNQPQHF.

The V call is TRBV14, the J call TRBJ1-2; D may be TRBD1 (5 bases). The CDR3 has 15 residues. The V end was cut by 4 bases, the J end by 9 bases, with 21 bases between. Germline V CDR1 and CDR2: SGHDN, FVKESK. The CDR3 is CASSPFFSQGTRYTF. CDR3 coding DNA: TGTGCCAGCAGCCCCTTTTTTTCGCAGGGCACGCGCTACACCTTC.

This clone was found once. The chain links TRBV2 to TRBJ1-2; D is undetermined. Trimming took 6 bases from V and 2 from J, leaving 10 bases between them. CDR3 length equals 13 residues. Per the germline V gene, CDR1 is SNHLY and CDR2 is FYNNEI. CDR3: CASRVSPNYGYTF. In DNA, the CDR3 is TGTGCCAGCAGAGTCAGTCCAAACTATGGCTACACCTTC.

The chain uses TRBV14 and TRBJ2-7; D is unresolved. Looked up from germline, CDR1 is SGHDN and CDR2 is FVKESK. Trimming shortened V by 4 bases and J by 2 bases, and 12 bases separated the two germline ends. CDR3 length equals 14 residues. The CDR3 DNA is TGTGCCAGCAGCCCGACTCGCAAACCCTACGAGCAGTACTTC. This codes for CASSPTRKPYEQYF.

This rearrangement joins TRBV4-3 to TRBJ2-3; D call uncertain. The germline V gene has CDR1 LGHNA and CDR2 YSLEER. The CDR3 extends over 16 amino acids. Trimming pared 1 base from V and 4 bases from J, leaving 15 bases between. The CDR3 region is CASSQGYLHSADTQYF. The CDR3 nucleotides are TGCGCCAGCAGCCAAGGGTACCTTCATTCGGCAGATACGCAGTATTTT.

The gene calls are TRBV11-2 and TRBJ2-3; D unresolved. Per the germline V gene, CDR1 is SGHAT and CDR2 is FQNNGV. Trimming removed 4 bases from V and 0 bases from J, with 14 bases in between. The CDR3 consists of 16 residues. The chain's CDR3 is CASSSPLIESTDTQYF. The CDR3 bases are TGTGCCAGCAGCTCGCCCCTTATAGAAAGCACAGATACGCAGTATTTT.

The chain links TRBV30 to TRBJ1-2; D possibly corresponds to TRBD1 (6 bases). The length of the CDR3 is 14 residues. Trimming removed 5 bases at V and 2 bases at J, with 15 bases between. Germline loops: CDR1 GTSNPN, CDR2 SVGIG (reference sequence). The CDR3 DNA reads as TGTGCCTGGGGGGGGGACACGACAAACTATGGCTACACCTTC. Its translation: CAWGGDTTNYGYTF.

This chain joins TRBV4-1 and TRBJ2-7; 7 nucleotides agree with TRBD2. The CDR3 is 15 residues long. Germline assignment: CDR1 MGHRA and CDR2 YSYEKL. Trimming cost V 5 bases and J 0 bases; bases outside gene matches: 7. The CDR3 here is CASSAQLANSYEQYF. The CDR3, as DNA: TGCGCCAGCAGCGCACAACTAGCGAACTCCTACGAGCAGTACTTC.

The V and J genes are TRBV7-5 and TRBJ2-1; the D call TRBD2 from the table was never checked on the DNA. TRBV7-5 is an annotated pseudogene. The CDR3 totals 14 residues. CDR3: CARSSLSTRNEQFF. The CDR3, as DNA: TGTGCCAGAAGCTCCCTCTCGACTAGGAATGAGCAGTTCTTC.